The clone carrying this T cell receptor beta chain showed up just a few times. One junction end disagrees with the germline gene, perhaps due to a read error. In TCRdb, the PCR reads were re-called with MiXCR into one record per CDR3 protein. The repertoire holds under 800,000 distinct CDR3 sequences, with over 25% as singletons. The data were obtained in a study of molecular identifiers for immune sequencing clone quantification. CDR3 length equals 15 residues. Germline assignment: CDR1 DFQATT and CDR2 SNEGSKA (reference sequence). Sequenced sample: naive CD8+ T cells from blood, with Jurkat cell RNA spiked in. Subset defined: FACS-sorted CD8+CD4-CCR7+CD45RA+ naive T cells. This chain uses TRBV20-1 with TRBJ2-3, with no clear D. This receptor was identified in a human donor in good health. Some libraries in this study had Jurkat cell RNA spiked in. The CDR3, as DNA: TGCAGTGCTAGAGACTTAACCAGCAGCATAGATACGCAGTATTTT. It codes for CSARDLTSSIDTQYF.